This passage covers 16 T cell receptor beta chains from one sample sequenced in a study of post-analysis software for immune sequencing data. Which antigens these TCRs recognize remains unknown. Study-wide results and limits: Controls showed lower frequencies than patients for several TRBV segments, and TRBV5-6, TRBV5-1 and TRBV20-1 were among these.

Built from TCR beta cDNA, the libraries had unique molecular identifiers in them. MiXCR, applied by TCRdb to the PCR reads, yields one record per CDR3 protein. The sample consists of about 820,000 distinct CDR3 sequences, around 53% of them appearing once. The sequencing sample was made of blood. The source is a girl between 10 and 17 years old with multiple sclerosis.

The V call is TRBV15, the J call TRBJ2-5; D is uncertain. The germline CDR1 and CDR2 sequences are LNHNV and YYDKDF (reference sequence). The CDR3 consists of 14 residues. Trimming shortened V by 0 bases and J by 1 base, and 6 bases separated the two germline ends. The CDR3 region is CATSREGIQETQYF. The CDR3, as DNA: TGTGCCACCAGCAGAGAGGGTATCCAAGAGACCCAGTACTTC.

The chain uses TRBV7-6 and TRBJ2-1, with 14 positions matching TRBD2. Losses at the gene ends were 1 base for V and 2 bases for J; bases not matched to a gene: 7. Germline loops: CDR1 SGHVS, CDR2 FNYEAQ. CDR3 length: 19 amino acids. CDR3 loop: CASSLVGGLAGGAYNEQFF. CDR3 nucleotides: TGTGCCAGCAGCTTAGTCGGCGGACTAGCGGGAGGTGCCTACAATGAGCAGTTCTTC.

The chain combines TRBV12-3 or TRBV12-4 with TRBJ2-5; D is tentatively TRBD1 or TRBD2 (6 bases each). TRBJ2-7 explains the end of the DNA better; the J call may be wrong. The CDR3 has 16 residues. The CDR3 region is CASSSTEGGYIDEQYF. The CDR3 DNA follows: TGTGCCAGCAGCTCTACCGAGGGGGGCTATATCGACGAGCAGTACTTC.

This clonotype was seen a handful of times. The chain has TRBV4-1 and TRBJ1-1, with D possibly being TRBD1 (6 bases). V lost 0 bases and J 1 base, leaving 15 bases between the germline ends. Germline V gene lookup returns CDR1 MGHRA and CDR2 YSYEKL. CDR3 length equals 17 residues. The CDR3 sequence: CASSQDRAGGPNTEAFF. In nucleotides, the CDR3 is TGCGCCAGCAGCCAAGATCGGGCGGGGGGCCCGAACACTGAAGCTTTCTTT.

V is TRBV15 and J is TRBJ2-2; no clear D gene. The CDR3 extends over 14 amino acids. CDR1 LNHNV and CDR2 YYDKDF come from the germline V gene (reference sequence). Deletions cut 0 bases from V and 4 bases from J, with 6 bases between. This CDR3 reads CATSRDGSTGELFF. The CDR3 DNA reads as TGTGCCACCAGCAGAGATGGTAGCACCGGGGAGCTGTTTTTT.

Here the CDR3 DNA reads TGCGCCAGCAGCTTGACAGGGGAACGCCCCGCAACTAATGAAAAACTGTTTTTT. The encoded protein is CASSLTGERPATNEKLFF. The rearrangement links TRBV5-1 to TRBJ1-4, with 7 bases that match TRBD1. V was pared by 1 base and J by 0 bases, with 9 bases of the junction left unmatched. Germline V gives CDR1 SGHRS, CDR2 YFSETQ. CDR3 size: 18 residues.

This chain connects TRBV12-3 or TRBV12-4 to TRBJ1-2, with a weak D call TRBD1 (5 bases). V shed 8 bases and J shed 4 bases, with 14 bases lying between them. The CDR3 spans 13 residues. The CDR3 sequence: CASGTRQGYGYTF. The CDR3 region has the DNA TGTGCCAGCGGCACTAGGCAGGGCTATGGCTACACCTTC.

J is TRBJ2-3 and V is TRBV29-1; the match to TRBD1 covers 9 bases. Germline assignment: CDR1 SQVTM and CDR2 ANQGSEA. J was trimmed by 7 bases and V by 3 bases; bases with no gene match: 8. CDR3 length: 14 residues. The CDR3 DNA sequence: TGCAGCGTTGATGGGACAGGGAACCGGAATACGCAGTATTTT. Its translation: CSVDGTGNRNTQYF.

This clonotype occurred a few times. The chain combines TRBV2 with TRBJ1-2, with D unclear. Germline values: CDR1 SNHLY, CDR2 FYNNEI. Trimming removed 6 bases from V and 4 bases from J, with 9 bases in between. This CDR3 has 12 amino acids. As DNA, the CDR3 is TGTGCCAGCAGGGCCTTAGTCTATGGCTACACCTTC. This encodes CASRALVYGYTF.

Here the CDR3 DNA reads TGTGCCAGCAGCCCCCCGGGGGGAGCTAACTATGGCTACACCTTC. It yields the protein CASSPPGGANYGYTF. This chain joins TRBV7-6 and TRBJ1-2; perhaps TRBD1 as D (5 bases). CDR1 and CDR2 from the germline V gene are SGHVS and FNYEAQ. There are 15 residues in the CDR3. The V end lost 5 bases, the J end lost 0 bases, and 13 bases lay between the germline ends. Using reference TRBV7-6 and TRBJ1-2 for the parts outside the CDR3, the full variable domain is GAGVSQSPRYKVTKRGQDVALRCDPISGHVSLYWYRQALGQGPEFLTYFNYEAQQDKSGLPNDRFSAERPEGSISTLTIQRTEQRDSAMYRCASSPPGGANYGYTFGSGTRLTVV.

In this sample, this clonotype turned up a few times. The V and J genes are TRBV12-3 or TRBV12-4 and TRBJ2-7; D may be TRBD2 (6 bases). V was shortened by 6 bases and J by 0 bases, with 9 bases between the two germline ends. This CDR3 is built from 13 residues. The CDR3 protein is CASRAGSSYEQYF. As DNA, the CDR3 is TGTGCCAGCAGGGCGGGGAGCTCCTACGAGCAGTACTTC.

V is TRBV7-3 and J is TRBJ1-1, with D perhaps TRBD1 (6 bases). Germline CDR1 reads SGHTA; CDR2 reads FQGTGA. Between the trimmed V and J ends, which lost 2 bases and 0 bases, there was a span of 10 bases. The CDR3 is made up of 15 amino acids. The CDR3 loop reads CASSLQGKVNTEAFF. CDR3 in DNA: TGTGCCAGCAGCTTACAGGGGAAGGTGAACACTGAAGCTTTCTTT.

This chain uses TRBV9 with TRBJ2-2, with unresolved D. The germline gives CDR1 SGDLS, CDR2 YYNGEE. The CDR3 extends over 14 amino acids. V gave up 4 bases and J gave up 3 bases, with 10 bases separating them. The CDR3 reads CASSTSAYTGELFF. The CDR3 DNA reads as TGTGCCAGCAGCACCTCTGCTTACACCGGGGAGCTGTTTTTT.

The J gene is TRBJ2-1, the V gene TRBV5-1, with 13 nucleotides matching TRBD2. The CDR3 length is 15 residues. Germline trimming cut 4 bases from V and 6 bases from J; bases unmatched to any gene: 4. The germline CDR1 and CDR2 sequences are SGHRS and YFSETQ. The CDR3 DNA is TGCGCCAGCAGCCGGACTAGCGGGAGTCGCAATGAGCAGTTCTTC. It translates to CASSRTSGSRNEQFF.

The CDR3 loop is CASSRLTSDRPYGYTF. DNA for the CDR3: TGTGCCAGCAGCCGTCTAACCTCGGACAGGCCCTATGGCTACACCTTC. The chain carries TRBV7-6 and TRBJ1-2, with 7 bases lining up with TRBD1. Germline values: CDR1 SGHVS, CDR2 FNYEAQ. V lost 5 bases to trimming and J lost 4 bases; unmatched junction nucleotides: 13. This CDR3 region has 16 residues.

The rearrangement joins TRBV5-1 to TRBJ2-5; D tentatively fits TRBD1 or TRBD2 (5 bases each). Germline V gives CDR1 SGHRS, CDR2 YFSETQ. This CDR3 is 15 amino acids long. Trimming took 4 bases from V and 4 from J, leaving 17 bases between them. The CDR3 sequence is CASSPTPGQAETQYF. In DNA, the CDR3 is TGCGCCAGCAGCCCCACCCCGGGGCAGGCAGAGACCCAGTACTTC.